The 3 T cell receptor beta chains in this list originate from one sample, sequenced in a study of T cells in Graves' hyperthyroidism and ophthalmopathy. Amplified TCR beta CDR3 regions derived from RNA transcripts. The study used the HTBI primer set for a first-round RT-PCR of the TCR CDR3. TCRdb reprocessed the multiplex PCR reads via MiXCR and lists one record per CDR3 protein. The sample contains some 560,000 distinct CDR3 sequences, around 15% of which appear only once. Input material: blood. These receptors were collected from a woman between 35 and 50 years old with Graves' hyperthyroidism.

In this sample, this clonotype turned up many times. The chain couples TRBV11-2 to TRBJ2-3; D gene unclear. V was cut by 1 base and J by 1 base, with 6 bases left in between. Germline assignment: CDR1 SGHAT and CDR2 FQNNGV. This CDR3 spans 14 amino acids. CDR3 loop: CASSLGKGTDTQYF. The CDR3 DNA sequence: TGTGCCAGCAGCTTAGGAAAGGGCACAGATACGCAGTATTTT.

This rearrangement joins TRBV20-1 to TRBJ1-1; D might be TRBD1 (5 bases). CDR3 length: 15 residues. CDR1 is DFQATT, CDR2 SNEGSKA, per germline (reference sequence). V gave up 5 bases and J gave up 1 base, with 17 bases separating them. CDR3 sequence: CSALDGLRGNTEAFF. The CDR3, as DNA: TGCAGTGCTTTGGACGGCCTAAGGGGGAACACTGAAGCTTTCTTT.

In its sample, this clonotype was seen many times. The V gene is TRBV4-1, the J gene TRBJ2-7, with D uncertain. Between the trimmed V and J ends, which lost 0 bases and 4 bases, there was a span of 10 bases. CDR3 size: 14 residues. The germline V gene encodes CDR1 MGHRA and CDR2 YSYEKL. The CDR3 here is CASSQDWGAYEQYF. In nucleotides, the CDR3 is TGCGCCAGCAGCCAAGATTGGGGTGCGTACGAGCAGTACTTC.